The clone carrying this T cell receptor (beta chain) was detected only a few times. This sample stems from a study of beta chain features in type 1 diabetes. Purities in excess of 95% were seen in all sorted populations. Reverse transcribing all isolated RNA meant expressed TCRB transcripts were sequenced. Deep immunoSEQ sequencing covered naive, central memory and regulatory T cell samples. Sequenced by immunoSEQ multiplex PCR; TCRdb stores in-frame clones only, minus some. The sample contains fewer than 650,000 clones, roughly a sixth of which appear only once. Germline V gene sequence: CDR1 LNHDA, CDR2 SQIVND (reference sequence). The CDR3 is 14 amino acids. With 3 bases removed from V and 2 bases from J, the gap between germline ends came to 10 bases.

The rearrangement uses TRBV19 and TRBJ1-2; unclear D gene. The origin of this receptor is a man between 18 and 35 years old in good health. Sequences were obtained from naive CD4+ T cells from blood. The CDR3 sequence: CASSIRQRNYGYTF. The CDR3, as DNA: TGTGCCAGTAGTATTAGGCAAAGGAACTATGGCTACACCTTC. Combining the CDR3 with reference TRBV19 and TRBJ1-2 gives the whole variable domain DGGITQSPKYLFRKEGQNVTLSCEQNLNHDAMYWYRQDPGQGLRLIYYSQIVNDFQKGDIAEGYSVSREKKESFPLTVTSAQKNPTAFYLCASSIRQRNYGYTFGSGTRLTVV.